The T cell receptor (beta chain) under discussion was sequenced for a study of T-cell reconstitution after alpha-beta-depleted transplantation in children. The study's findings and limits: T-cell counts and diversity were attributed mostly to newly produced T cells one year after transplant.

This sample's TCRbeta library carried unique molecular identifier barcodes. MiXCR was run by TCRdb on the PCR reads, yielding one entry per CDR3 protein. Found here are roughly 340,000 distinct CDR3 sequences, about 16% of them singletons; the top ten hold about 41%. Points on this clonotype: Its antigen is not known.

V gave up 1 base and J gave up 9 bases; unmatched junction bases: 13. This CDR3 region has 17 residues. The germline CDR1 and CDR2 sequences are LGHNA and YSLEER. The receptor was isolated from a male patient between 2 and 9 years old who had a stem cell transplant for acute lymphoblastic leukemia, so the T cells may come from the graft donor. Sequencing used PBMCs, mostly from graft donor cells, obtained 360 days after TCRalphabeta/CD19-depleted stem cell transplant. The V call is TRBV4-3, the J call TRBJ2-1, with 9 bases identical to TRBD2. CDR3 coding DNA: TGCGCCAGCAGCCAAGCGGCACTTAGCGGGAGTTTAATTGAGCAGTTCTTC. Its protein is CASSQAALSGSLIEQFF.